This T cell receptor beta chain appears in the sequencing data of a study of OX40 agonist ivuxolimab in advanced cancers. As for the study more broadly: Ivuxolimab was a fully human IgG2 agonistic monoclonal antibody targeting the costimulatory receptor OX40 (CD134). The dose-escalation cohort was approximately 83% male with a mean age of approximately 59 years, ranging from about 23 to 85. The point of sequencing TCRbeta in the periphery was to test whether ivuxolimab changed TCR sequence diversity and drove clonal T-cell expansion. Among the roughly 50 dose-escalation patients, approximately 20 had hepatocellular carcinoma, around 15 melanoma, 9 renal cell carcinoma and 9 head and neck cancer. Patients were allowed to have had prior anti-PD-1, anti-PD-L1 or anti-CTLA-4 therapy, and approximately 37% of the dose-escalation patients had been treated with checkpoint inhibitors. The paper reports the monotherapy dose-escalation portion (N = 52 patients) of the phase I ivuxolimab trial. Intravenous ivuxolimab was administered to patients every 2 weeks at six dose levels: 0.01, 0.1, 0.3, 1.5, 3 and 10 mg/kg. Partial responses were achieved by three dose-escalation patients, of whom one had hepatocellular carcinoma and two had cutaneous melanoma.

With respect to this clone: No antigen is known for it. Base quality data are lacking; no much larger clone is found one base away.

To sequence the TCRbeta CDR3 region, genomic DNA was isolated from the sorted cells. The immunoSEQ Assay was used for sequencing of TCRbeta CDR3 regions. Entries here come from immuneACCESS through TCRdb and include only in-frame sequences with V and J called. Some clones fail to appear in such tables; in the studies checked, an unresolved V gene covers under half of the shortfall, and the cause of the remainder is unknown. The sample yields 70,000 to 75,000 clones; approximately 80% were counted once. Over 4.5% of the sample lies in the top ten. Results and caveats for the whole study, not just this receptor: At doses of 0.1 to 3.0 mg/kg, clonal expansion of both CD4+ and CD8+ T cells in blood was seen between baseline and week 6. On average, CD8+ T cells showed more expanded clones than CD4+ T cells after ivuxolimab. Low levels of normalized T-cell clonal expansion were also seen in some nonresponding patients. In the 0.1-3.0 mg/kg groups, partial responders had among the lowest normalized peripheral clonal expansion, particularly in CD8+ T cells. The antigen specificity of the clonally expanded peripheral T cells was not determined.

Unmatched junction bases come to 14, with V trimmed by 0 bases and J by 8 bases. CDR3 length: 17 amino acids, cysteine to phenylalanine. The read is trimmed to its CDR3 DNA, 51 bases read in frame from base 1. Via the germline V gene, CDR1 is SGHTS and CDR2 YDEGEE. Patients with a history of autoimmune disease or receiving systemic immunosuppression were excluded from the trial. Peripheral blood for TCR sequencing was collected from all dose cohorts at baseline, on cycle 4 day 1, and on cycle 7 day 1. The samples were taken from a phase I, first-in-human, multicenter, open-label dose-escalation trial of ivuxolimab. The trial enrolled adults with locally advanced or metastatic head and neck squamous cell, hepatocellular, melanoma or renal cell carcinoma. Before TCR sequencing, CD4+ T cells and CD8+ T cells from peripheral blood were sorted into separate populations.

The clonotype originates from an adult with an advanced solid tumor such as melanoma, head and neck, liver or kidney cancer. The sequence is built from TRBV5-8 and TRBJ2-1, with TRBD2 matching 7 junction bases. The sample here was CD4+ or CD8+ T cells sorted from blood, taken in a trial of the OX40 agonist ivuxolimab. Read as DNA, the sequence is TGTGCCAGCAGCTTGGAACGAGCGGGATCCTACGGGTATGAGCAGTTCTTC. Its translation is CASSLERAGSYGYEQFF.